These 11 T cell receptor beta chains originate from one sample sequenced in a study of control samples from healthy donors and cancer patients. Data came from immunoSEQ multiplex PCR; TCRdb stores just in-frame clones and leaves some out. The sample yields over 100,000 clones, approximately 90% seen once. The sample consisted of blood. These receptors all stem from a woman between 50 and 59 years old in good health.

The chain links TRBV30 to TRBJ1-1; possible D gene TRBD1, 6 bases. This CDR3 has 13 residues. V lost 1 base, J lost 5 bases, and 11 bases lay in between. CDR1 and CDR2 from the germline V gene are GTSNPN and SVGIG (reference sequence). The CDR3 protein is CAWSGGARTEAFF. For the CDR3, the DNA is TGTGCCTGGAGTGGGGGGGCTAGGACTGAAGCTTTCTTT.

In this sample, this clone turned up a few times. The chain has TRBV7-8 and TRBJ2-7, with TRBD2 matching over 10 bases. CDR1 is SGHVS, CDR2 FQNEAQ, per germline. The CDR3 is 17 residues long. With 1 base clipped from V and 5 bases from J, the junction kept 11 bases outside the gene matches. CDR3 sequence: CASSLVRLLAGVHEQYF. CDR3 sequence (DNA): TGTGCCAGCAGCTTAGTCAGATTGCTAGCGGGAGTTCACGAGCAGTACTTC.

The chain employs TRBV6-5 and TRBJ2-7; D gene unclear. Per the germline V gene, CDR1 is MNHEY and CDR2 is SVGAGI. This CDR3 contains 13 residues. The germline V and J ends were trimmed by 10 bases and 5 bases, with 18 bases remaining between them. CDR3 loop: CATLGSARDEQYF. For the CDR3, the DNA is TGTGCCACCTTAGGGTCAGCTCGGGACGAGCAGTACTTC.

This chain uses TRBV19 with TRBJ1-2; unclear D gene. Trimming shortened V by 5 bases and J by 4 bases, and 8 bases separated the two germline ends. From germline, CDR1 is LNHDA and CDR2 SQIVND (reference sequence). The CDR3 is made up of 12 amino acids. CDR3: CASSSGPYGYTF. The DNA of the CDR3 is TGTGCCAGTAGTTCAGGTCCCTATGGCTACACCTTC.

The rearrangement joins TRBV5-1 to TRBJ2-5; 11 bases are a match to TRBD1. The CDR3 extends over 15 amino acids. Germline loops: CDR1 SGHRS, CDR2 YFSETQ. Trimming removed 3 bases from V and 2 bases from J; junction bases left unmatched: 3. This CDR3 reads CASSSGTGGQETQYF. The CDR3, as DNA: TGCGCCAGCAGCTCCGGGACAGGGGGACAAGAGACCCAGTACTTC.

The rearrangement links TRBV3-1 (or the pseudogene TRBV3-2) to TRBJ2-5; no reliable D call. Germline V gene sequence: CDR1 LGHDT, CDR2 YNNKEL (reference sequence). The CDR3 contains 15 residues. V was shortened by 0 bases and J by 4 bases, with 12 bases between the two germline ends. The CDR3 nucleotides are TGTGCCAGCAGCCAAGATGGGCTAGGCGGAGAGACCCAGTACTTC. Protein product: CASSQDGLGGETQYF.

This clone was detected once. The CDR3 spells CASSLQTGAKNIQYF. Written as DNA, the CDR3 is TGTGCCAGCAGCTTGCAAACCGGGGCCAAAAACATTCAGTACTTC. The chain joins TRBV5-6 to TRBJ2-4; the D is unclear. The V and J ends lost 1 base and 1 base respectively, with 9 bases between them. CDR3 size: 15 residues. Germline values: CDR1 SGHDT, CDR2 YYEEEE.

This chain's CDR3 is CASSPSRQALYTF. The DNA of the CDR3 is TGTGCCAGCTCACCATCCCGACAGGCTCTCTACACCTTC. The rearrangement links TRBV18 to TRBJ1-2; the D gene is possibly TRBD1 (6 bases). This CDR3 has 13 amino acids. Germline V lookup: CDR1 KGHSH, CDR2 LQKENI. V dropped 2 bases and J dropped 10 bases, with 14 bases sitting between them.

This chain uses TRBV30 with TRBJ1-3; D is possibly TRBD1 (6 bases). The V and J ends lost 2 bases and 4 bases respectively, with 15 bases between them. Germline CDR1 reads GTSNPN; CDR2 reads SVGIG (reference sequence). The CDR3 is 15 amino acids. The CDR3 DNA follows: TGTGCCTGGAGTTCGAGGGGGGGGCTGGGAAACACCATATATTTT. It specifies CAWSSRGGLGNTIYF.

V and J are TRBV6-5 and TRBJ2-7; no clear D. The CDR3 has 13 residues. Germline V gives CDR1 MNHEY, CDR2 SVGAGI. The ends were cut back, 8 bases at V and 2 bases at J, with 13 bases in the middle. This chain's CDR3 is CASLKDGPYEQYF. For the CDR3, the DNA is TGTGCCAGCTTGAAGGACGGACCCTACGAGCAGTACTTC.

The genes are TRBV15 and TRBJ1-2, with D perhaps matching TRBD1 (5 bases). V gave up 1 base and J gave up 3 bases, with 12 bases separating them. CDR1 is LNHNV, CDR2 YYDKDF, per germline (reference sequence). CDR3 length: 15 amino acids. CDR3 sequence reads: CATSRGGEQDYGYTF. The CDR3 region has the DNA TGTGCCACCAGCAGAGGAGGGGAACAGGACTATGGCTACACCTTC.